One T cell receptor (beta chain) is described in this entry. The ends were cut back, 1 base at V and 4 bases at J, with 4 bases in the middle. Germline CDR1 and CDR2: PRHDT and FYEKMQ (reference sequence). The CDR3 is made up of 12 amino acids. The protocol was immunoSEQ multiplex PCR, while the TCRdb copy is restricted to in-frame clones and leaves out a portion. The sample has 200,000 to 250,000 clones, approximately 86% seen once. The sample comes from a study of blood T cell repertoires in COVID-19. The receptor was isolated from a woman older than 75 with acute or convalescent COVID-19. The specimen was peripheral blood. V is TRBV13 and J is TRBJ1-1; no clear D gene. CDR3: CASSLDFTEAFF. CDR3 nucleotide sequence: TGTGCCAGCAGCTTAGACTTCACTGAAGCTTTCTTT.